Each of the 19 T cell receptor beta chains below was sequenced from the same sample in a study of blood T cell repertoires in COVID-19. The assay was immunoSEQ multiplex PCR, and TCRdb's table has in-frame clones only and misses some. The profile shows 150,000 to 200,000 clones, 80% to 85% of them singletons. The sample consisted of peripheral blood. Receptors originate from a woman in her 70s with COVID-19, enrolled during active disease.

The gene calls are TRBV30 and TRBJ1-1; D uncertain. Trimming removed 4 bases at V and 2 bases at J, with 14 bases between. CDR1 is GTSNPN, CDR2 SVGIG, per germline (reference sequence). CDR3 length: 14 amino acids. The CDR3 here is CAWNPKTVNTEAFF. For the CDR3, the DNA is TGTGCCTGGAATCCAAAAACAGTTAACACTGAAGCTTTCTTT.

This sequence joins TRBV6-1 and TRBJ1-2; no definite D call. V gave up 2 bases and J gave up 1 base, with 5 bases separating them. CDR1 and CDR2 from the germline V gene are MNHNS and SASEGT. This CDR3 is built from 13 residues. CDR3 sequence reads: CASSELFNYGYTF. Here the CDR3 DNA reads TGTGCCAGCAGTGAACTGTTTAACTATGGCTACACCTTC.

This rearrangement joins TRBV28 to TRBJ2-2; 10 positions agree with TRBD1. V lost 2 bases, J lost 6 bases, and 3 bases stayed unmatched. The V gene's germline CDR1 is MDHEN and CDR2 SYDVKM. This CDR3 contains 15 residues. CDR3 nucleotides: TGTGCCAGCAGTTTAGGGACAGGGGTATCCGGGGAGCTGTTTTTT. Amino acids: CASSLGTGVSGELFF. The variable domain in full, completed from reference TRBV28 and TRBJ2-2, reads DVKVTQSSRYLVKRTGEKVFLECVQDMDHENMFWYRQDPGLGLRLIYFSYDVKMKEKGDIPEGYSVSREKKERFSLILESASTNQTSMYLCASSLGTGVSGELFFGEGSRLTVL.

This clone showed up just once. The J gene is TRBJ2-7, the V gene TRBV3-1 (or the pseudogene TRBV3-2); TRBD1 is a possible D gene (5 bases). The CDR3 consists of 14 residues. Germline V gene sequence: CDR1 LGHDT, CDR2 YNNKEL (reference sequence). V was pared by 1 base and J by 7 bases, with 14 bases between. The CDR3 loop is CASSQGARVAEQYF. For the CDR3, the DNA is TGTGCCAGCAGCCAAGGAGCCAGGGTAGCAGAGCAGTACTTC.

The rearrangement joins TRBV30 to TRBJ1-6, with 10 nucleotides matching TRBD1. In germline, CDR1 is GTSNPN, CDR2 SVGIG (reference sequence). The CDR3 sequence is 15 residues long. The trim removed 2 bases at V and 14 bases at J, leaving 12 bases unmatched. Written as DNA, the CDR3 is TGTGCCTGGAGTCCTGGAGGGGACAGGGGAATGTCCCTCCACTTT. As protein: CAWSPGGDRGMSLHF.

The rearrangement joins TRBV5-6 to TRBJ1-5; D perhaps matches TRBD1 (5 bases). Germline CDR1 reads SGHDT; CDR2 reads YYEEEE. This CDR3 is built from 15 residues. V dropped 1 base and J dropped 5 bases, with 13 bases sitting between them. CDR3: CASSLQRDGDQPQHF. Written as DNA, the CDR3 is TGTGCCAGCAGCTTGCAGCGGGACGGAGATCAGCCCCAGCATTTT.

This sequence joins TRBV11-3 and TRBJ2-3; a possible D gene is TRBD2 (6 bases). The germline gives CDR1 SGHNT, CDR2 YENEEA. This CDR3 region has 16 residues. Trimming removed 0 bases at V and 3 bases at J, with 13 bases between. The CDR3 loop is CASSLDGAGSTDTQYF. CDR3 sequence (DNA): TGTGCCAGCAGCTTAGATGGAGCCGGGAGTACAGATACGCAGTATTTT. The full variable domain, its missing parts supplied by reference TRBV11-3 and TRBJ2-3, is EAGVVQSPRYKIIEKKQPVAFWCNPISGHNTLYWYLQNLGQGPELLIRYENEEAVDDSQLPKDRFSAERLKGVDSTLKIQPAELGDSAVYLCASSLDGAGSTDTQYFGPGTRLTVL.

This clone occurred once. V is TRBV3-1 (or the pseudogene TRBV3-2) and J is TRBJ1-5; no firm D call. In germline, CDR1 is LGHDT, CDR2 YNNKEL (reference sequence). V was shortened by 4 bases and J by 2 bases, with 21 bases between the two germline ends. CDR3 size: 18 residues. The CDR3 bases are TGTGCCAGCAGCCCTTCCTTAGGGAGCTTGGCGGGCAATCAGCCCCAGCATTTT. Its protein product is CASSPSLGSLAGNQPQHF.

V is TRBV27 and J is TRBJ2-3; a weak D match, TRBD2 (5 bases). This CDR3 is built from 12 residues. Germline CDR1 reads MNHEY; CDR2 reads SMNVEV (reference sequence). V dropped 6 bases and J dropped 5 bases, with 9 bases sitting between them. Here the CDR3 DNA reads TGTGCCAGCAGCCCAGAGGGAGATACGCAGTATTTT. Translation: CASSPEGDTQYF.

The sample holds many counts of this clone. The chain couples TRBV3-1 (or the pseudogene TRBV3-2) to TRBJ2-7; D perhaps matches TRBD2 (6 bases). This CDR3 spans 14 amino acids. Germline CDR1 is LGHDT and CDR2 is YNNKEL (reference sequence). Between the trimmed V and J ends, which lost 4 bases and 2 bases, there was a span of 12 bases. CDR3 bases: TGTGCCAGCAGCCGGGGGACTCCAACCTACGAGCAGTACTTC. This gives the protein CASSRGTPTYEQYF.

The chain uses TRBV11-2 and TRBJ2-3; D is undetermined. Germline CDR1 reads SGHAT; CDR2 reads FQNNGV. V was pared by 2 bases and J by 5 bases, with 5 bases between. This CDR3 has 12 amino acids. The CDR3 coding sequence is TGTGCCAGCAGCTTACGCAGAGATACGCAGTATTTT. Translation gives CASSLRRDTQYF.

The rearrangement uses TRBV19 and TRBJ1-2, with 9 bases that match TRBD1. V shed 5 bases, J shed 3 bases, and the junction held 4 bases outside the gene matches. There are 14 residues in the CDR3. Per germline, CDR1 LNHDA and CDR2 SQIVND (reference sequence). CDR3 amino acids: CASSPDRGHYGYTF. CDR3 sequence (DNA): TGTGCCAGTAGTCCGGACAGGGGCCACTATGGCTACACCTTC.

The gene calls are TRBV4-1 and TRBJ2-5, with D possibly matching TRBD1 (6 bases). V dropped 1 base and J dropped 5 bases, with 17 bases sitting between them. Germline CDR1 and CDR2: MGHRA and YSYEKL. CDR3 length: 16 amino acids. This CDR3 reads CASSQVRQAERETQYF. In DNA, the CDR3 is TGCGCCAGCAGCCAAGTGAGACAGGCCGAGAGGGAGACCCAGTACTTC.

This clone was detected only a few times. CDR3 region: CASSVAGYNEQFF. The CDR3 nucleotides read TGTGCCAGCAGCGTCGCGGGTTACAATGAGCAGTTCTTC. The chain employs TRBV9 and TRBJ2-1; TRBD2 might be the D (5 bases). CDR1 and CDR2 from the germline V gene are SGDLS and YYNGEE. The CDR3 has 13 amino acids. V dropped 2 bases and J dropped 4 bases, with 7 bases sitting between them.

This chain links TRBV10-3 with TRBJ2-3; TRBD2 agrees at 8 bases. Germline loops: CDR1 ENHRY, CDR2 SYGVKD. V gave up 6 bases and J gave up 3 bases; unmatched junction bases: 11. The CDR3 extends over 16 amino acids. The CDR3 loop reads CAISSPAAGGTDTQYF. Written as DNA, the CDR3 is TGTGCCATCAGCTCACCGGCCGCGGGGGGTACAGATACGCAGTATTTT.

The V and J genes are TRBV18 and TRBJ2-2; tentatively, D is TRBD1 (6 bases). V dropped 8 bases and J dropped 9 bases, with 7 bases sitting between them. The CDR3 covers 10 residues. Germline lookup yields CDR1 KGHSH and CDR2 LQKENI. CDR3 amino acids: CASGGRELFF. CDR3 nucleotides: TGTGCCAGCGGGGGCCGGGAGCTGTTTTTT.

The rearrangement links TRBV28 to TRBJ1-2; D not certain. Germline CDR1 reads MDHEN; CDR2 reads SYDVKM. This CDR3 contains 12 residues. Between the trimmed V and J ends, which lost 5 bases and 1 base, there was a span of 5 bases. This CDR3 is CASSQINYGYTF. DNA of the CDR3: TGTGCCAGCAGTCAGATTAACTATGGCTACACCTTC.

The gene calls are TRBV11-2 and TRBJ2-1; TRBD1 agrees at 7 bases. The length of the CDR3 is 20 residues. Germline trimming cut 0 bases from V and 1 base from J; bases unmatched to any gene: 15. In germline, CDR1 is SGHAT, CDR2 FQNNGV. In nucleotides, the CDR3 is TGTGCCAGCAGCTTAGATCTAAGGGGGCGGGTAACCCTTTCCTACAATGAGCAGTTCTTC. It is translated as CASSLDLRGRVTLSYNEQFF.

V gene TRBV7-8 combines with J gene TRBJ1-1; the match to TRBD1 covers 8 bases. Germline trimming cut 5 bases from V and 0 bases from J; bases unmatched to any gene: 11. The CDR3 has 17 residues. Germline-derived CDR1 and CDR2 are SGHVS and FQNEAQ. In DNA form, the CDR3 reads TGTGCCAGCAGCCAATTCAGGGGGCGAAACATGAACACTGAAGCTTTCTTT. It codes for CASSQFRGRNMNTEAFF.